These T cell receptor beta chains were read from a single sample in a study of tumor-infiltrating lymphocytes in oesophageal squamous cell carcinoma. One entry per CDR3 protein results from TCRdb running MiXCR on the PCR reads. Of about 16,000 distinct CDR3 sequences listed, over 40% are singletons. Sequencing input: esophageal tumor tissue. The receptors originated from a male donor with esophageal squamous cell carcinoma. Both conserved end residues are part of each CDR3. The order of the fields is J gene, D gene, clone size, V gene, CDR3 protein, CDR3 DNA. A D gene is named only where the DNA matches it firmly. Size values are once, few and many counts, or a class for expanded clones, and some rows have none.

j_gene: TRBJ1-3
d_gene: TRBD1
abundance: .
v_gene: TRBV6-8
CDR3aa: CASMGVGTGSGNTIYF
CDR3nt: TGTGCCAGCATGGGTGTGGGGACAGGTTCTGGAAACACCATATATTTT

j_gene: TRBJ2-3
d_gene: .
abundance: medium-sized
v_gene: TRBV27
CDR3aa: CASSLTPGTSTDTQYF
CDR3nt: TGTGCCAGCAGTCTCACGCCCGGGACTAGCACAGATACGCAGTATTTT

j_gene: TRBJ2-7
d_gene: TRBD2
abundance: .
v_gene: TRBV5-1
CDR3aa: CASSFPPGGTYNEQYF
CDR3nt: TGCGCCAGCAGCTTCCCTCCGGGGGGGACCTACAATGAGCAGTACTTC

j_gene: TRBJ2-3
d_gene: TRBD2
abundance: .
v_gene: TRBV7-3
CDR3aa: CASSISGTKADTQYF
CDR3nt: TGTGCCAGCAGCATATCCGGGACTAAAGCAGATACGCAGTATTTT

j_gene: TRBJ2-3
d_gene: .
abundance: .
v_gene: TRBV7-3
CDR3aa: CASSPKPTDTQYF
CDR3nt: TGTGCCAGCAGCCCCAAGCCCACAGATACGCAGTATTTT

j_gene: TRBJ2-5
d_gene: TRBD2
abundance: few
v_gene: TRBV11-3
CDR3aa: CASSAGGGSQETQYF
CDR3nt: TGTGCCAGCAGCGCGGGAGGAGGGAGTCAGGAGACCCAGTACTTC

j_gene: TRBJ2-7
d_gene: TRBD2
abundance: few
v_gene: TRBV4-2
CDR3aa: CASSQAGGGPPYNEQYF
CDR3nt: TGTGCCAGCAGCCAGGCTGGCGGGGGGCCCCCCTACAATGAGCAGTACTTC

j_gene: TRBJ2-7
d_gene: TRBD1
abundance: many
v_gene: TRBV12-3/TRBV12-4
CDR3aa: CASKKPGQGSHEQYF
CDR3nt: TGTGCCAGCAAGAAACCGGGACAGGGCTCCCACGAGCAGTACTTC

j_gene: TRBJ2-7
d_gene: .
abundance: once
v_gene: TRBV7-2
CDR3aa: CASSSMLTAYNEQYF
CDR3nt: TGTGCCAGCAGCTCGATGCTTACAGCCTACAATGAGCAGTACTTC

j_gene: TRBJ1-2
d_gene: .
abundance: .
v_gene: TRBV6-5
CDR3aa: CASSYSGYGYTF
CDR3nt: TGTGCCAGCAGTTACTCGGGGTATGGCTACACCTTC

j_gene: TRBJ1-2
d_gene: .
abundance: .
v_gene: TRBV9
CDR3aa: CASSSVVTNPHYGYTF
CDR3nt: TGTGCCAGCAGCTCAGTCGTAACGAACCCGCACTATGGCTACACCTTC